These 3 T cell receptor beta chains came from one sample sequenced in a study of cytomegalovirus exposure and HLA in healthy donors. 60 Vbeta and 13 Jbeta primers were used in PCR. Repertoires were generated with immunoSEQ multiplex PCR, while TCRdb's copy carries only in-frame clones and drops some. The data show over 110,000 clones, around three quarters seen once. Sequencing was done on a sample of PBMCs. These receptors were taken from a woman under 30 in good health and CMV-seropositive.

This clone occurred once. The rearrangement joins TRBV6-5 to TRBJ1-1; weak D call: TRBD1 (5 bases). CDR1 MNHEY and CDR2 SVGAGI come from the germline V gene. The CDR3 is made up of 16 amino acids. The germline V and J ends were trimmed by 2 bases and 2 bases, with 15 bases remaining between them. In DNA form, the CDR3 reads TGTGCCAGCAGTTACGGGCCAGGGAAGGCAAACACTGAAGCTTTCTTT. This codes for CASSYGPGKANTEAFF.

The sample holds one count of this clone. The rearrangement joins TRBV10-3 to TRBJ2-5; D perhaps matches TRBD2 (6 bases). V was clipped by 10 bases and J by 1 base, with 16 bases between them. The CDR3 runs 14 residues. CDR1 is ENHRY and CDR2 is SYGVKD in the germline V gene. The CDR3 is CATSSGTSQETQYF. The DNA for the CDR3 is TGTGCCACCTCCTCCGGGACTTCCCAAGAGACCCAGTACTTC.

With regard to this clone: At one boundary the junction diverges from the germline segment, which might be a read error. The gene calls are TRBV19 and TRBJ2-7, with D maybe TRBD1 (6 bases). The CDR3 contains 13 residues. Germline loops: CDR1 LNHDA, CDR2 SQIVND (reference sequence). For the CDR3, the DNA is TGTGCCAGTAGTATAGATCCAGGACAGCAGAGGGTCTTC. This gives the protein CASSIDPGQQRVF.